These 14 T cell receptor beta chains originate from one sample sequenced in a study of CD8 T cells in ankylosing spondylitis. From the 5' RACE reads, TCRdb called clonotypes with MiXCR, one entry per CDR3 protein. The data hold 100,000 to 150,000 distinct CDR3 sequences, with around 7% observed a single time. Sample: blood, either unsorted or a sorted T cell fraction (not recorded which). The receptors stem from a male donor with ankylosing spondylitis or in good health (not recorded which).

Turning to this clonotype: A junction boundary mismatches the germline segment, possibly from a read error. The chain combines TRBV29-1 with TRBJ2-3; 7 bases fit TRBD1. Germline V gives CDR1 SQVTM, CDR2 ANQGSEA. The CDR3 extends over 15 amino acids. The CDR3 DNA sequence: TGCAGCGTTGGGGTGTCAGGGATAGGGACAGATACGCACTATTTT. Encoded protein: CSVGVSGIGTDTHYF.

This clonotype has at least ten counts. The gene calls are TRBV3-1 and TRBJ2-1; 8 bases align to TRBD2. With 0 bases clipped from V and 5 bases from J, the junction kept 9 bases outside the gene matches. The CDR3 totals 17 residues. Per germline, CDR1 LGHDT and CDR2 YNNKEL (reference sequence). CDR3 protein: CASSQDGTGGPHNEQFF. DNA of the CDR3: TGTGCCAGCAGCCAAGATGGGACGGGAGGGCCACACAATGAGCAGTTCTTC.

At least ten counts were recorded for this clonotype. The V gene is TRBV20-1, the J gene TRBJ1-6, with D hard to call. This CDR3 region has 14 residues. CDR1 is DFQATT, CDR2 SNEGSKA, per germline (reference sequence). V was clipped by 0 bases and J by 6 bases, with 9 bases between them. The CDR3 region is CSAREGTPNSPLHF. The CDR3 nucleotides read TGCAGTGCTAGAGAAGGCACCCCTAATTCACCCCTCCACTTT.

The table lists this clonotype with many counts. The V gene is TRBV18, the J gene TRBJ1-5; D is undetermined. Germline V gives CDR1 KGHSH, CDR2 LQKENI. Deletions cut 4 bases from V and 0 bases from J, with 10 bases between. The CDR3 loop spans 15 amino acids. CDR3 residues: CASSRYGGSNQPQHF. The CDR3 coding sequence is TGTGCCAGCTCACGATACGGAGGTAGCAATCAGCCCCAGCATTTT.

There are many counts of this clonotype. The rearrangement joins TRBV12-3 or TRBV12-4 to TRBJ2-7; 7 nucleotides match TRBD1. Unmatched junction bases numbered 17, after V lost 3 bases and J lost 6 bases. The CDR3 length is 17 residues. Here the CDR3 reads CASSLLSWDSHQGEQYF. The DNA for the CDR3 is TGTGCCAGCAGTTTGCTTTCTTGGGACAGCCATCAGGGCGAGCAGTACTTC.

This clonotype was detected only a few times. J is TRBJ2-1 and V is TRBV5-2; the table assigns TRBD2, which was not confirmed against the DNA. TRBV5-2 constitutes a pseudogene. This CDR3 is built from 12 residues. The CDR3: CAISPGTLERIF. The CDR3 DNA reads as TGTGCCATCAGCCCCGGGACTCTCGAGAGGATCTTC.

This clonotype was picked up many times. The gene calls are TRBV10-3 and TRBJ2-7; D gene unclear. The germline V and J ends were trimmed by 2 bases and 4 bases, with 9 bases remaining between them. Germline-derived CDR1 and CDR2 are ENHRY and SYGVKD. This CDR3 is 13 amino acids long. CDR3 residues: CAISESPGYEQYF. The CDR3 nucleotides are TGTGCCATCAGTGAGAGTCCGGGTTACGAGCAGTACTTC.

This clonotype was seen many times. The chain recombines TRBV3-1 with TRBJ2-1; D unclear. The germline V gene has CDR1 LGHDT and CDR2 YNNKEL (reference sequence). The CDR3 covers 14 residues. Between the trimmed V and J ends, which lost 4 bases and 8 bases, there was a span of 15 bases. This CDR3 is CASSPYAVYDEQFF. The CDR3 DNA follows: TGTGCCAGCAGCCCCTACGCAGTCTATGATGAGCAGTTCTTC.

This clonotype was observed many times. The chain uses TRBV20-1 and TRBJ2-3; 9 positions agree with TRBD2. The CDR3 has 16 amino acids. Unmatched junction bases numbered 10, after V lost 3 bases and J lost 3 bases. The germline V gene has CDR1 DFQATT and CDR2 SNEGSKA (reference sequence). CDR3 sequence (DNA): TGCAGTGCTAGGCGGGGGGGCCTTATCGGTACAGATACGCAGTATTTT. Protein sequence: CSARRGGLIGTDTQYF.

The table lists this clonotype with many counts. This chain joins TRBV12-3 or TRBV12-4 and TRBJ2-7, with 11 nucleotides matching TRBD2. This CDR3 has 14 amino acids. The V and J ends lost 5 bases and 2 bases, in that order; junction bases with no gene match: 2. The CDR3 here is CASSPSGGTYEQYF. For the CDR3, the DNA is TGTGCCAGCAGTCCTAGCGGGGGGACCTACGAGCAGTACTTC.

This clonotype was counted many times. The rearrangement joins TRBV5-1 to TRBJ2-2; D is unresolved. V dropped 0 bases and J dropped 0 bases, with 12 bases sitting between them. This CDR3 comprises 17 residues. Germline V gene lookup returns CDR1 SGHRS and CDR2 YFSETQ. The CDR3 here is CASSLGVRPTNTGELFF. The CDR3 DNA sequence: TGCGCCAGCAGCTTGGGTGTCAGGCCGACGAACACCGGGGAGCTGTTTTTT.

This clonotype was seen many times. V gene TRBV12-3 or TRBV12-4 combines with J gene TRBJ1-1; 7 bases match TRBD1. The V segment lost 4 bases and the J segment 1 base; nucleotides outside the gene matches: 6. The CDR3 spans 15 residues. CDR3 amino acids: CASSSTGDANTEAFF. CDR3 coding DNA: TGTGCCAGCAGTTCTACAGGGGACGCGAACACTGAAGCTTTCTTT.

This clonotype was observed at least ten times. Sequence at one end of the junction differs from germline and may be a read error. The CDR3 DNA sequence: TGTGCCACCAAGGGGGATAACAGTGAAGCTTTCTTT. Residues: CATKGDNSEAFF. The gene calls are TRBV10-3 and TRBJ1-1, with a tentative D call TRBD1 (6 bases). The germline CDR1 and CDR2 sequences are ENHRY and SYGVKD. This CDR3 is built from 12 residues.

This clonotype has only a few counts. The chain recombines TRBV3-1 with TRBJ1-2; D gene unclear. Trimming pared 1 base from V and 3 bases from J, leaving 6 bases between. The CDR3 extends over 13 amino acids. CDR1 LGHDT and CDR2 YNNKEL come from the germline V gene (reference sequence). The CDR3 coding sequence is TGTGCCAGCAGCCAAGGGCAGTACTATGGCTACACCTTC. This encodes CASSQGQYYGYTF. Filled out from reference TRBV3-1 and TRBJ1-2, the complete variable domain reads DTAVSQTPKYLVTQMGNDKSIKCEQNLGHDTMYWYKQDSKKFLKIMFSYNNKELIINETVPNRFSPKSPDKAHLNLHINSLELGDSAVYFCASSQGQYYGYTFGSGTRLTVV.